This T cell receptor (beta chain) was identified during a study of OX40 agonist ivuxolimab in advanced cancers. At the level of the study: Ivuxolimab, an agonist antibody against OX40 (CD134), was given to patients. Six ivuxolimab dose levels, 0.01 to 10 mg/kg, were given intravenously every 2 weeks. Study-level results: A proportion of nonresponders additionally exhibited low normalized T-cell clonal expansion. On average, CD8+ T cells showed a greater number of expanded clones than CD4+.

In regard to this clone: Its matching antigen is unknown.

Sequencing used immunoSEQ multiplex PCR; TCRdb keeps in-frame clones, though not all of them. The sample includes tens of thousands of clones, more than 70% of them seen just once. The germline V gene has CDR1 MNHNY and CDR2 SVGAGI (reference sequence). This CDR3 region has 15 residues. V lost 7 bases and J lost 6; bases outside the gene matches: 10. The chain is built from TRBV6-6 and TRBJ2-1; TRBD2 matches 9 bases. This clonotype originated in an adult with an advanced solid tumor such as melanoma, head and neck, liver or kidney cancer. The sequencing used CD4+ or CD8+ T cells sorted from blood, collected in a trial of the OX40 agonist ivuxolimab. The CDR3 DNA is TGTGCCAGCACCTCCGTAGCGGGAGTTTCCAATGAGCAGTTCTTC. Translated: CASTSVAGVSNEQFF.